These 7 T cell receptor beta chains came from one sample sequenced in a study of a mutant IDH1 vaccine in newly diagnosed glioma. Only in-frame clones appear in the TCRdb table, and some are missing; sequencing was by immunoSEQ multiplex PCR. The sample lists tens of thousands of clones, around 83% occurring once. Their specific antigens are unknown. Described time point: week 5, during vaccination. Vaccinated patients received 300 ug of mutant IDH1 20-mer peptide per dose, with topical imiquimod. Material: PBMCs, obtained from a glioma patient whose treatment included an IDH1 peptide vaccine. Source of these receptors: a man younger than 45 with glioma.

The chain carries TRBV2 and TRBJ2-3; a possible D gene is TRBD1 (6 bases). Germline CDR1 SNHLY, CDR2 FYNNEI. V dropped 8 bases and J dropped 2 bases, with 17 bases sitting between them. There are 15 residues in the CDR3. The CDR3 region is CASPQGDITTDTQYF. The CDR3 DNA follows: TGTGCCAGCCCACAGGGAGACATTACCACAGATACGCAGTATTTT.

The rearrangement links TRBV30 to TRBJ1-4, with 9 positions matching TRBD1. Germline CDR1 and CDR2: GTSNPN and SVGIG (reference sequence). The CDR3 consists of 17 residues. J gave up 5 bases and V 1 base, and 11 bases lay outside the gene matches. CDR3 bases: TGTGCCTGGAGTGAGACAGGGGGAGCCCCAGAGAATGAAAAACTGTTTTTT. It encodes CAWSETGGAPENEKLFF.

This chain uses TRBV6-5 with TRBJ2-2; 10 positions match TRBD1. The CDR3 totals 15 residues. Per the germline V gene, CDR1 is MNHEY and CDR2 is SVGAGI. J was trimmed by 1 base and V by 7 bases; bases with no gene match: 3. CDR3 protein: CASTGDRGNTGELFF. The CDR3 coding sequence is TGTGCCAGCACTGGGGACAGGGGGAACACCGGGGAGCTGTTTTTT.

The rearrangement uses TRBV7-6 and TRBJ2-1; 8 bases agree with TRBD2. CDR1 is SGHVS, CDR2 FNYEAQ, per germline. The CDR3 extends over 18 amino acids. With V trimmed by 0 bases and J by 7 bases, 14 bases remained unmatched. The CDR3 loop is CASSLAGSGAAFSNEQFF. CDR3 nucleotide sequence: TGTGCCAGCAGCTTAGCAGGTAGCGGGGCAGCCTTTTCTAATGAGCAGTTCTTC.

This chain joins TRBV9 and TRBJ2-3, with 7 bases that match TRBD1. CDR1 is SGDLS and CDR2 is YYNGEE in the germline V gene. Trimming took 4 bases from V and 6 from J; bases not matched to a gene: 8. The CDR3 contains 14 residues. The CDR3: CASSPRGQRDTQYF. The CDR3 DNA sequence: TGTGCCAGCAGCCCGAGGGGGCAGAGGGATACGCAGTATTTT.

This rearrangement joins TRBV30 to TRBJ2-2, with D unresolved. This CDR3 is built from 11 residues. Germline V lookup: CDR1 GTSNPN, CDR2 SVGIG (reference sequence). V was shortened by 3 bases and J by 4 bases, with 3 bases between the two germline ends. DNA of the CDR3: TGTGCCTGGAGGGGCACCGGGGAGCTGTTTTTT. Translated, it gives CAWRGTGELFF.

The chain carries TRBV11-2 and TRBJ2-3; no reliable D call. Germline assignment: CDR1 SGHAT and CDR2 FQNNGV. This CDR3 comprises 16 residues. V was trimmed by 5 bases and J by 5 bases, leaving 20 bases between them. CDR3 region: CASSGGEQTFLDTQYF. The CDR3 DNA reads as TGTGCCAGCAGCGGTGGGGAACAAACCTTTTTAGATACGCAGTATTTT.